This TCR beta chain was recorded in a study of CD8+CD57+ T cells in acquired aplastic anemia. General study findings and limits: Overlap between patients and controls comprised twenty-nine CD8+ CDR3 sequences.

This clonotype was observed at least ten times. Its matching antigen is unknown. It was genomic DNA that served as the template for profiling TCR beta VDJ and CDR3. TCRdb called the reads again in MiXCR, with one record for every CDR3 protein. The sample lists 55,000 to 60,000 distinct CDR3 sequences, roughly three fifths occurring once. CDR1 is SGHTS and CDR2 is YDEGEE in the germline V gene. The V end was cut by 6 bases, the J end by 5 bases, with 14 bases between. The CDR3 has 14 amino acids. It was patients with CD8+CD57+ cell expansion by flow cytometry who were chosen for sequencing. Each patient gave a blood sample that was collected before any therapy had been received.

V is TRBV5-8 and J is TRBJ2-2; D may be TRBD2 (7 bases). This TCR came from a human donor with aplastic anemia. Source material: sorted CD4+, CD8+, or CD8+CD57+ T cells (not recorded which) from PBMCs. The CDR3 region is CASTPGGGTGELFF. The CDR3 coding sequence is TGTGCCAGCACTCCGGGGGGCGGGACCGGGGAGCTGTTTTTT.